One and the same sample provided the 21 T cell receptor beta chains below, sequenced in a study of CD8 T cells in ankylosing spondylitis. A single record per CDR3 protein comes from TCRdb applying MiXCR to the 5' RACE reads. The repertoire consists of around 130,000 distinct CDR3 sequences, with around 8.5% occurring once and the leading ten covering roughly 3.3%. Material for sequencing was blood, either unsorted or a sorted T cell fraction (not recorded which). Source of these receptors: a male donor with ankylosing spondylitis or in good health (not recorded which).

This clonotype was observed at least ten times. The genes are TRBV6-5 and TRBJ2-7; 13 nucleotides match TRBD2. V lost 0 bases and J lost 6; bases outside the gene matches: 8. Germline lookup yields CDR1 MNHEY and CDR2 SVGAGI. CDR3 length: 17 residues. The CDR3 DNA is TGTGCCAGCAGTTACTCGATTTCTGGACTAGCGGGAGCCGAGCAGTACTTC. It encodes CASSYSISGLAGAEQYF.

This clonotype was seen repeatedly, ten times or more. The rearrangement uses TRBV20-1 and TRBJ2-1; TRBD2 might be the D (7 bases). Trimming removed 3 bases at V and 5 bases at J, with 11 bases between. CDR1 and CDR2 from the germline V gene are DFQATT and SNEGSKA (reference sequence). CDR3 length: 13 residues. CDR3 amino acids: CSASPGGHNEQFF. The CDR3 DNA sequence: TGCAGTGCTAGTCCCGGGGGGCACAATGAGCAGTTCTTC.

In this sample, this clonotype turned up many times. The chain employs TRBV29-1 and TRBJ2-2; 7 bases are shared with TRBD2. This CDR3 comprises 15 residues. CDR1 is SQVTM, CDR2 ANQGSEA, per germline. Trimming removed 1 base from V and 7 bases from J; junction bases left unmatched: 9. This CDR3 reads CSVEGGAGPNGELFF. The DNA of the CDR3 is TGCAGCGTTGAAGGAGGAGCGGGGCCGAACGGGGAGCTGTTTTTT.

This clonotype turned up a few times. The CDR3 is CASSQTKTGTIAKNIQYF. In nucleotides, the CDR3 is TGTGCCAGCAGTCAAACCAAGACAGGGACAATAGCCAAAAACATTCAGTACTTC. The V gene is TRBV27, the J gene TRBJ2-4, with 7 nucleotides matching TRBD1. CDR3 length: 18 residues. Per the germline V gene, CDR1 is MNHEY and CDR2 is SMNVEV (reference sequence). V was clipped by 5 bases and J by 0 bases; unmatched bases: 13.

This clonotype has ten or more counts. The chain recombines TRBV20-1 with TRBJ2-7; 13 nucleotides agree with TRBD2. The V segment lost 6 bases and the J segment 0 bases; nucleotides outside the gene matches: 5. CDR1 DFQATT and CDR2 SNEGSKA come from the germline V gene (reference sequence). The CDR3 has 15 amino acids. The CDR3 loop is CSAGTSGISSYEQYF. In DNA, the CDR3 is TGCAGTGCCGGGACTAGCGGGATAAGCTCCTACGAGCAGTACTTC.

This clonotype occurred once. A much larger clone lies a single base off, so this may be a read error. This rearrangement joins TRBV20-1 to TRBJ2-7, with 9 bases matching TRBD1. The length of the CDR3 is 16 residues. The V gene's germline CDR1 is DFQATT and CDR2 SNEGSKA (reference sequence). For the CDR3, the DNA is TGCTGTGCTAGAGAGTTGGGTAGGACAGGGGTCTACGAGCAGTACTTC. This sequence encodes CCARELGRTGVYEQYF.

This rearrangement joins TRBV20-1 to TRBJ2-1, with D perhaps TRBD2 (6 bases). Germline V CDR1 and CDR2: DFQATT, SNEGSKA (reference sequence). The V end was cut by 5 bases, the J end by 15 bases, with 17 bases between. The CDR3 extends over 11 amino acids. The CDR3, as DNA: TGCAGTGCTGGACTATACCAGGGATCGTTCTTC. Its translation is CSAGLYQGSFF.

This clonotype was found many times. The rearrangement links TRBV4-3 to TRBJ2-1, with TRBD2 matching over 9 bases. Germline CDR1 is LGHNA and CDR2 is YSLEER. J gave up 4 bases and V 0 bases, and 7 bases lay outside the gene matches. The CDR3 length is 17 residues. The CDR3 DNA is TGCGCCAGCAGCCAAGATATGGGACTAGCCAAATACAATGAGCAGTTCTTC. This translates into CASSQDMGLAKYNEQFF.

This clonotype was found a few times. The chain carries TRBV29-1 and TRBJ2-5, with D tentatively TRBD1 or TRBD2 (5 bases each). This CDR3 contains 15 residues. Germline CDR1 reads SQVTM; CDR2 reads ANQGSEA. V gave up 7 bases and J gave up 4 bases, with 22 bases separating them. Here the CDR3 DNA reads TGCAGCGGGGTCGGGGTGGCAGGGATCCGAGAGACCCAGTACTTC. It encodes CSGVGVAGIRETQYF.

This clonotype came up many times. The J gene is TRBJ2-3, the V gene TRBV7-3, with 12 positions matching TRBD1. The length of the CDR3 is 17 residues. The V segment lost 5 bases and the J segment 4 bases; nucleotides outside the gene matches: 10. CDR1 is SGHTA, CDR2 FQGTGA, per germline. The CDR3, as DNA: TGTGCCAGCAGCCGGGGCGGGACAGGGGGCTTCGCAGATACGCAGTATTTT. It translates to CASSRGGTGGFADTQYF.

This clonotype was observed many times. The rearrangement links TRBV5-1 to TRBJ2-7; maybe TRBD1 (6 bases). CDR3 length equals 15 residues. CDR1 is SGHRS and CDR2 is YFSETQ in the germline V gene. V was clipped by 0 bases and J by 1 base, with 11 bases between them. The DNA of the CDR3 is TGCGCCAGCAGCTTGGTCGGGACACGATCCTACGAGCAGTACTTC. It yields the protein CASSLVGTRSYEQYF.

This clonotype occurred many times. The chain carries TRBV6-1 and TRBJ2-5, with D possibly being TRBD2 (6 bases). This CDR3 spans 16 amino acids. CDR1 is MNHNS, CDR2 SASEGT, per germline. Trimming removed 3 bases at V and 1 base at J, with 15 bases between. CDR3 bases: TGTGCCAGCAGTGAGGCCCGACTAGGGCGCCAAGAGACCCAGTACTTC. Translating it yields CASSEARLGRQETQYF.

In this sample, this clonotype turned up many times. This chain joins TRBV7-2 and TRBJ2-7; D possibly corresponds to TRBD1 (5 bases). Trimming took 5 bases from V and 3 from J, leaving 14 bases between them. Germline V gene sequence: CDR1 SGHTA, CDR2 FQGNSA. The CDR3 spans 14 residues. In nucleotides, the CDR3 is TGTGCCAGCAGCCCAATGGCCAGGGTCTACGAGCAGTACTTC. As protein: CASSPMARVYEQYF.

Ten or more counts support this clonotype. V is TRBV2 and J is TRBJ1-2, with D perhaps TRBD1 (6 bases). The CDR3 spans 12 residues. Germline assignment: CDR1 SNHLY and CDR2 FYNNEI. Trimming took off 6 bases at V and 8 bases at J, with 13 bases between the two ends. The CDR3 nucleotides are TGTGCCAGCAGAGGACAGACGGGGGGCTACACCTTC. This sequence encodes CASRGQTGGYTF.

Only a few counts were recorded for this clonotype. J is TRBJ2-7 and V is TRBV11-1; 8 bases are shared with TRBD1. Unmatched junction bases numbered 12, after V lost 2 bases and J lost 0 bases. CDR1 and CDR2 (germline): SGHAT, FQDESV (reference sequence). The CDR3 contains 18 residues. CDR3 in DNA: TGTGCCAGCAGCTTATTGTGGGCCGGGACAGGCACCTCCTACGAGCAGTACTTC. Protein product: CASSLLWAGTGTSYEQYF. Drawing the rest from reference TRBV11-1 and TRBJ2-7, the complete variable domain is EAEVAQSPRYKITEKSQAVAFWCDPISGHATLYWYRQILGQGPELLVQFQDESVVDDSQLPKDRFSAERLKGVDSTLKIQPAELGDSAMYLCASSLLWAGTGTSYEQYFGPGTRLTVT.

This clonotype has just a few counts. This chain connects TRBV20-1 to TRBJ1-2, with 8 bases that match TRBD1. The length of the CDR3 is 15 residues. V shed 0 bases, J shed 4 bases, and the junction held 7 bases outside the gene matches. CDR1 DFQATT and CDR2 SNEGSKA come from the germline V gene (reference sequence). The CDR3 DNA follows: TGCAGTGCTAGAGATAGCAGGGGGCGCGCCTATGGCTACACCTTC. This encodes CSARDSRGRAYGYTF.

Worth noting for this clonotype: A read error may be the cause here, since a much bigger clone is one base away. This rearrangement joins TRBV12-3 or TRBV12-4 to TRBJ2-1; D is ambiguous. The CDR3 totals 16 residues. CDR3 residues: CAISFRTRSSYYEQFF. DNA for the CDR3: TGTGCCATCAGTTTCAGGACCAGAAGCTCCTACTATGAGCAGTTCTTC.

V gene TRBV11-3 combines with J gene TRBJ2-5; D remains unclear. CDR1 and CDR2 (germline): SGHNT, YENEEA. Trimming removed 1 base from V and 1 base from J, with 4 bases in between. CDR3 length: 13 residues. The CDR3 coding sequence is TGTGCCAGCAGCTTAGCCATCCAAGAGACCCAGTACTTC. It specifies CASSLAIQETQYF.

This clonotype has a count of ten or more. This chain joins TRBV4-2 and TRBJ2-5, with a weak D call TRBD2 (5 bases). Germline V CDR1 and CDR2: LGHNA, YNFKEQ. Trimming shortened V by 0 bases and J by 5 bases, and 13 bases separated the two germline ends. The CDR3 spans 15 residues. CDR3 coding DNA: TGTGCCAGCAGCCAAGATCAATCCGGGGTGGAGACCCAGTACTTC. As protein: CASSQDQSGVETQYF.

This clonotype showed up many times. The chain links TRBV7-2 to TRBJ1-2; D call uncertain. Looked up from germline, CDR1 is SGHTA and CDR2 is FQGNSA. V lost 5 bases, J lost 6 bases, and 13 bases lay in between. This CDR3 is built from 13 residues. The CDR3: CASSPARNDGYTF. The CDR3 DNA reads TGTGCCAGCAGCCCAGCCCGCAACGATGGCTACACCTTC.

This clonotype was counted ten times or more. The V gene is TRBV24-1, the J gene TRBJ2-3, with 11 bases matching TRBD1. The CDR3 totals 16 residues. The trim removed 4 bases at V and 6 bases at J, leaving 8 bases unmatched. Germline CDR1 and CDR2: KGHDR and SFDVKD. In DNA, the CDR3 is TGTGCCACCAGTGACCCGGGACAGGGGGTAGCGGATACGCAGTATTTT. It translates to CATSDPGQGVADTQYF.